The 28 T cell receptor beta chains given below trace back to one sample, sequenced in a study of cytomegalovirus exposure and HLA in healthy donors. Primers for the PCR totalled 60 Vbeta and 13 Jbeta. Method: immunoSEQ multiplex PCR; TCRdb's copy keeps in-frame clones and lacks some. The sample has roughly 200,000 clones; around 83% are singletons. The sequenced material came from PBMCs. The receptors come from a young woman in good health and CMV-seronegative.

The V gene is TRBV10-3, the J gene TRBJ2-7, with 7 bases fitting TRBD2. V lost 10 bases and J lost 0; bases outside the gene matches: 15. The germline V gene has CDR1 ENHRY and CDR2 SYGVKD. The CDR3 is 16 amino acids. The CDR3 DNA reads TGTGCCACCGCCCCGGGGACTACGGGAAGCTCCTACGAGCAGTACGTC. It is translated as CATAPGTTGSSYEQYV.

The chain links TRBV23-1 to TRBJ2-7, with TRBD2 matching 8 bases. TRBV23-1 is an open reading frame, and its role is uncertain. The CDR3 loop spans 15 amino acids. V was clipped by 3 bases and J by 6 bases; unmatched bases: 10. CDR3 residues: CASSQPGTRAPEQYV. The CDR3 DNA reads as TGCGCCAGCAGTCAGCCCGGGACTAGGGCCCCCGAGCAGTACGTC.

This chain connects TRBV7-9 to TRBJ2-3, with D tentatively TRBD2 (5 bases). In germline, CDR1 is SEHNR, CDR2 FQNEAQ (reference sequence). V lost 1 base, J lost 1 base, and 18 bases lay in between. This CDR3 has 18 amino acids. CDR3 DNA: TGTGCCAGCAGCTTAGGCTTAAGCCGGGATATCGGCACAGATACGCAGTATTTT. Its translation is CASSLGLSRDIGTDTQYF.

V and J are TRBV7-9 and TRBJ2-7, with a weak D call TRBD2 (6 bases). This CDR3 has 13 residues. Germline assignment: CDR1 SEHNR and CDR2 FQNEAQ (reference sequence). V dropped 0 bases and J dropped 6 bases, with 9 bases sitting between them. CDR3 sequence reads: CASSLAWDSEQYV. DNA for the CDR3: TGTGCCAGCAGCTTAGCTTGGGACTCCGAGCAGTACGTC.

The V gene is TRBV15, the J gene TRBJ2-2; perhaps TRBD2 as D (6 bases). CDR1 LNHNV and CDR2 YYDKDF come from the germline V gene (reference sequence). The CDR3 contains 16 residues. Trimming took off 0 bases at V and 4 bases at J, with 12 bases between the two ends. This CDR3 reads CATSRDRDGSTGELFF. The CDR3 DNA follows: TGTGCCACCAGCAGAGATAGGGACGGGAGCACCGGGGAGCTGTTTTTT.

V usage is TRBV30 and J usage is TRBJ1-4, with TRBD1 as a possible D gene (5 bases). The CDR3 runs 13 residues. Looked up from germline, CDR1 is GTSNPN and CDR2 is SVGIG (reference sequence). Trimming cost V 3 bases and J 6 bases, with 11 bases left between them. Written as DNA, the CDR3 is TGTGCCTGGAGGGTCTTAGGGGATGAAAAACTGTTTTTT. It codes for CAWRVLGDEKLFF.

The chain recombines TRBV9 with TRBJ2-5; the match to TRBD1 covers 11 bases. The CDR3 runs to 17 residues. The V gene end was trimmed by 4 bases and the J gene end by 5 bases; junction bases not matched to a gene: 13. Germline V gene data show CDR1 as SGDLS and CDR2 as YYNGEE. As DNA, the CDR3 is TGTGCCAGCAGCCCCTTAGGGGGGGACAGGGGGAGGGAGACCCAGTACTTC. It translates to CASSPLGGDRGRETQYF.

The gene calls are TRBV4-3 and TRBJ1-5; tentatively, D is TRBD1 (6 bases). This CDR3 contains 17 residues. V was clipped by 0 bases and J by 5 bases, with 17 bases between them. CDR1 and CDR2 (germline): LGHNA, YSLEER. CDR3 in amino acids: CASSQDGGRGLDQPQHF. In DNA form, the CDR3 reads TGCGCCAGCAGCCAAGATGGGGGCAGGGGCCTAGATCAGCCCCAGCATTTT.

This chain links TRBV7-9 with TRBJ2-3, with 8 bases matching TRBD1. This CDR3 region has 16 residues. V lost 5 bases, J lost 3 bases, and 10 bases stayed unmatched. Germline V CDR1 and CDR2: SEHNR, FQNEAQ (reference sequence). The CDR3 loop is CASSRLAGGFTDTQYF. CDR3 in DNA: TGTGCCAGCAGCCGCCTCGCAGGGGGCTTTACAGATACGCAGTATTTT.

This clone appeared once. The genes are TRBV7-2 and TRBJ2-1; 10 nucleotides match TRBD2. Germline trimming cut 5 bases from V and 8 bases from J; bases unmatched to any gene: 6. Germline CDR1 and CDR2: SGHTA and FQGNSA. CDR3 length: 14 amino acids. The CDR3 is CASSPSGSFYEQFF. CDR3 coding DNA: TGTGCCAGCAGCCCTAGCGGGAGTTTCTATGAGCAGTTCTTC.

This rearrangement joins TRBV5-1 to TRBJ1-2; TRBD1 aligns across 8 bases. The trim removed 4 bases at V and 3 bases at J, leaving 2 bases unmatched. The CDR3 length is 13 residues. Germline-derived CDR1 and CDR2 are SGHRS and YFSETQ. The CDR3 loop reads CASSLDRDYGYTF. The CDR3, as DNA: TGCGCCAGCAGCCTGGACAGGGACTATGGCTACACCTTC.

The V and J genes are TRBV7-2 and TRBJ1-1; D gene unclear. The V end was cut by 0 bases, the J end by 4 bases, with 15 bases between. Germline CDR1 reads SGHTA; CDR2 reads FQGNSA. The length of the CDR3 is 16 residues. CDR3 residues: CASSLAHRAGGTEAFF. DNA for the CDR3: TGTGCCAGCAGCTTAGCCCACCGGGCAGGAGGCACTGAAGCTTTCTTT.

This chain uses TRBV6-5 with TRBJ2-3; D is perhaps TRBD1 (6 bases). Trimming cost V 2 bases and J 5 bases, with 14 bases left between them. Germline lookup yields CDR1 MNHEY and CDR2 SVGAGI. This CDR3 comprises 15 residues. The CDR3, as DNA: TGTGCCAGCAGTTACATATCAGGGGCCGGAGATACGCAGTATTTT. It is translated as CASSYISGAGDTQYF.

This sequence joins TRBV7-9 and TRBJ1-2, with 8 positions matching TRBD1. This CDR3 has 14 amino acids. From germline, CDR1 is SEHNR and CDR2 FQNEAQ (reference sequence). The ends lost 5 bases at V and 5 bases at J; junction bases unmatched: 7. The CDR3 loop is CASSPRTGNYGYTF. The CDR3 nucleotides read TGTGCCAGCAGCCCCCGGACAGGGAATTATGGCTACACCTTC.

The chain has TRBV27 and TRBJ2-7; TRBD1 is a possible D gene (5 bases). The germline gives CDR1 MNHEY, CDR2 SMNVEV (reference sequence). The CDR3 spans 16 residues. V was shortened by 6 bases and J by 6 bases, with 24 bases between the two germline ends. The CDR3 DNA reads TGTGCCAGCAGCCACAAGGGGCCAGGGTTTGCGGCCGAGCAGTACTTC. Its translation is CASSHKGPGFAAEQYF.

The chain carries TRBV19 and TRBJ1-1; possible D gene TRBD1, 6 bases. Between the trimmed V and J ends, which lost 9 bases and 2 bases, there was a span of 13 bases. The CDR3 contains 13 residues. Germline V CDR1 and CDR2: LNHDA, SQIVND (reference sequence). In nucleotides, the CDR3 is TGTGCCAGCAACCCCAGGGGAAACACTGAAGCTTTCTTT. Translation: CASNPRGNTEAFF.

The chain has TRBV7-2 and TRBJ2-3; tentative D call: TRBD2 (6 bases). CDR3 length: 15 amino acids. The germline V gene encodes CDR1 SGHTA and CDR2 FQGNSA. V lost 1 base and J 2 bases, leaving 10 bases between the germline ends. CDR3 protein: CASSLVAGPTDTQYF. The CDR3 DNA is TGTGCCAGCAGCTTAGTTGCGGGACCCACAGATACGCAGTATTTT.

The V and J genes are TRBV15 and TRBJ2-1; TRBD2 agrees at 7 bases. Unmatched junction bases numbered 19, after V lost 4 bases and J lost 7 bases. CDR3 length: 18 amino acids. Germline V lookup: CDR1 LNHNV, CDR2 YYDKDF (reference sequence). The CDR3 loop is CATSTSRGGLSWGNEQFF. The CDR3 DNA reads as TGTGCCACCAGCACATCACGCGGGGGTTTGTCGTGGGGGAATGAGCAGTTCTTC.

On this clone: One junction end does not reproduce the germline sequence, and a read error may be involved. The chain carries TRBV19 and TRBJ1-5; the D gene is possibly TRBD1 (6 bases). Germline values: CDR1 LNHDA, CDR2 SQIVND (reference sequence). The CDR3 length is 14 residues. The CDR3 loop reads CASRIVSGAQPQHF. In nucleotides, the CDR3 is TGTGCCAGTAGAATAGTTTCAGGGGCTCAGCCCCAGCATTTT.

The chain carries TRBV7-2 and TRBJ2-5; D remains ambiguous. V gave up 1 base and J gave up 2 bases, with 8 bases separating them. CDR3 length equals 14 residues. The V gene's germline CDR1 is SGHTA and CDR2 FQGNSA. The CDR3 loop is CASSLGRTQETQYF. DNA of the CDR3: TGTGCCAGCAGCTTAGGCCGAACACAAGAGACCCAGTACTTC.

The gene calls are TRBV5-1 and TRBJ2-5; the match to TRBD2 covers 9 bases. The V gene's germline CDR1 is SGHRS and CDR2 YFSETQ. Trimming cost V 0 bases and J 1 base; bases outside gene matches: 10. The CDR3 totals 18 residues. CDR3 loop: CASSLGTLAGDLQETQYF. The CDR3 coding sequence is TGCGCCAGCAGCTTGGGGACGTTAGCGGGAGACCTCCAAGAGACCCAGTACTTC. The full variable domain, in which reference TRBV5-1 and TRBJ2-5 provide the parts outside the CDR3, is KAGVTQTPRYLIKTRGQQVTLSCSPISGHRSVSWYQQTPGQGLQFLFEYFSETQRNKGNFPGRFSGRQFSNSRSEMNVSTLELGDSALYLCASSLGTLAGDLQETQYFGPGTRLLVL.

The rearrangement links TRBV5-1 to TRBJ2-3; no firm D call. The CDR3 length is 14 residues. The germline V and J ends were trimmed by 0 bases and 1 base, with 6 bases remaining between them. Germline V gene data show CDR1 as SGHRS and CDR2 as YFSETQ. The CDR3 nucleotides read TGCGCCAGCAGCTTGGAACCGGGCACAGATACGCAGTATTTT. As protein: CASSLEPGTDTQYF.

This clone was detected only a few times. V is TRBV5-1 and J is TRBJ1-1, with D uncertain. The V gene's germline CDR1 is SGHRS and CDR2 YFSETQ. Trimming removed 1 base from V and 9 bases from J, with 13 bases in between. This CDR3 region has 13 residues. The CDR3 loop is CASSLLSGVKAFF. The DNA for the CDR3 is TGCGCCAGCAGCTTGCTCTCGGGAGTTAAAGCTTTCTTT.

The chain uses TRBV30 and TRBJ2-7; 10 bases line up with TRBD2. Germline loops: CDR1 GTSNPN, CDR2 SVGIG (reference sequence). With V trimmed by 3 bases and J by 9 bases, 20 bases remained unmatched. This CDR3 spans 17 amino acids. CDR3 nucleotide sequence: TGTGCCTGGAGGCGGGGGGGTAGCGGGAGGTCCGGTGACTGGCAGTACTTC. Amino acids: CAWRRGGSGRSGDWQYF. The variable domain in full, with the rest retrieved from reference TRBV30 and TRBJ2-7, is SQTIHQWPATLVQPVGSPLSLECTVEGTSNPNLYWYRQAAGRGLQLLFYSVGIGQISSEVPQNLSASRPQDRQFILSSKKLLLSDSGFYLCAWRRGGSGRSGDWQYFGPGTRLTVT.

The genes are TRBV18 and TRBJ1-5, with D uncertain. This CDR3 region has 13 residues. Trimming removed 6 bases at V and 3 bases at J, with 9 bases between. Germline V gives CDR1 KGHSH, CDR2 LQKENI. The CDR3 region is CASSQATNQPQHF. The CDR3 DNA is TGTGCCAGCTCCCAGGCTACCAATCAGCCCCAGCATTTT. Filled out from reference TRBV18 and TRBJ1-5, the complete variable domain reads NAGVMQNPRHLVRRRGQEARLRCSPMKGHSHVYWYRQLPEEGLKFMVYLQKENIIDESGMPKERFSAEFPKEGPSILRIQQVVRGDSAAYFCASSQATNQPQHFGDGTRLSIL.

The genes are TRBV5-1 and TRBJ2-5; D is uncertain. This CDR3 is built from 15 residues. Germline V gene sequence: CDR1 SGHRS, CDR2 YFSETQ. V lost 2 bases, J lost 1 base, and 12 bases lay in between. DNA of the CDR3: TGCGCCAGCAGCTTCCCAGCTCGAGGCCAAGAGACCCAGTACTTC. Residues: CASSFPARGQETQYF.

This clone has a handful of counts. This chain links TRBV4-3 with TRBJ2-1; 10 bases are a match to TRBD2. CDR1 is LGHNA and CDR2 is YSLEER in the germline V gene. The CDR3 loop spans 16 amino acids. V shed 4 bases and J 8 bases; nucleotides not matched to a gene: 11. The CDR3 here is CASSPAGGPVPDEQFF. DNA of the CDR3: TGCGCCAGCAGCCCAGCGGGAGGGCCCGTTCCGGATGAGCAGTTCTTC.

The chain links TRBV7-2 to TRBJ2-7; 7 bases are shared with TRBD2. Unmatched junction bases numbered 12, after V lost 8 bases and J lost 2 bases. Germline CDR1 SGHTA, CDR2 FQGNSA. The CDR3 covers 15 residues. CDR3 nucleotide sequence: TGTGCCAGCTCCGGGGCCAGCGGGGTTACCTACGAGCAGTACTTC. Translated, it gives CASSGASGVTYEQYF.